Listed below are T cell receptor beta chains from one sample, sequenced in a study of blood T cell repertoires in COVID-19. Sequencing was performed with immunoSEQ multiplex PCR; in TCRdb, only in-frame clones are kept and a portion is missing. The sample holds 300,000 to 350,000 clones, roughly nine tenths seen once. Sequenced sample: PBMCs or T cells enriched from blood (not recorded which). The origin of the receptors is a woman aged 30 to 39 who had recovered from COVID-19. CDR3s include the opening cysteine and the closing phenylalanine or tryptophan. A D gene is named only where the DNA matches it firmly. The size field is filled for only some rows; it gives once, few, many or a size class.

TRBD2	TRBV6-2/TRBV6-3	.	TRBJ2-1	TGTGCCAGCAGTTACTCGAGGGGACTAGCGCCTTACAATGAGCAGTTCTTC	CASSYSRGLAPYNEQFF
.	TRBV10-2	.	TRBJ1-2	TGCGCCAGCAGCATGACATTGGTGGAGGGTGGCTACACCTTC	CASSMTLVEGGYTF
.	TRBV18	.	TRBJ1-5	TGTGCCAGCTCCCCTGGGGAAGGCCAGGGAGGTCAGCCCCAGCATTTT	CASSPGEGQGGQPQHF
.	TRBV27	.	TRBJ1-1	TGTGCCAGCAGTTTAACTTTTCCCGGGGAAGCTTTCTTT	CASSLTFPGEAFF
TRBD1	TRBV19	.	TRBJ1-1	TGTGCCAGTAGTATTAGGGGACAGGGGGGCCGTGAAGCTTTCTTT	CASSIRGQGGREAFF
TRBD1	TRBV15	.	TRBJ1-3	TGTGCCACCAGCAGAGATCTAGGGACAGCTAACTCTGGAAACACCATATATTTT	CATSRDLGTANSGNTIYF
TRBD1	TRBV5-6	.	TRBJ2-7	TGTGCCAGCAGCCTAGGGGGCGCGGACGAGCAGTACTTC	CASSLGGADEQYF
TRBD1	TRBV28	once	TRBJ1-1	TGTGCCAGCAGTTCCCCGGGACAGGGGGAAACTGAAGCTTTCTTT	CASSSPGQGETEAFF
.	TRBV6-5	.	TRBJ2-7	TGTGCCAGCAGTTACGTTTCGGGGAAAGACGAGCAGTACTTC	CASSYVSGKDEQYF
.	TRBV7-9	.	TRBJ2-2	TGTGCCAGCAGCCCCGGACTGGTCACCGGGGAGCTGTTTTTT	CASSPGLVTGELFF
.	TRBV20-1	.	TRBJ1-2	TGCAGTGCTAGTCCCCAGGTGAAGGACTATGGCTACACCTTC	CSASPQVKDYGYTF
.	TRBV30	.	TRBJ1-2	TGTGCCTGGAGTGTACCGGGATGGTATAGCCCTAACTATGGCTACACCTTC	CAWSVPGWYSPNYGYTF
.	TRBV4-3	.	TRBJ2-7	TGCGCCAGCAGCCAGGCGGCATACCCCTCCTACGAGCAGTACTTC	CASSQAAYPSYEQYF
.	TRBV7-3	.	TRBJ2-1	TGTGCCAGCAGCTTCAGCACGGGTGAGCAGTTCTTC	CASSFSTGEQFF
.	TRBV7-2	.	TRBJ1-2	TGTGCCAGCAGCTTATCTCTAGGGGGCTATGGCTACACCTTC	CASSLSLGGYGYTF
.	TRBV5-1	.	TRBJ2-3	TGCGCCAGCAATTGGCGGAAACCCACAGATACGCAGTATTTT	CASNWRKPTDTQYF
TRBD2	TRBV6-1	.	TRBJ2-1	TGTGCCAGCAGTGAAGTAGCGGGAGAAGGCAATGAGCAGTTCTTC	CASSEVAGEGNEQFF
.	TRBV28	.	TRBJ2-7	TGTGCCAGCAGTCCCGGGACTGTATTTAATTCCTACGAGCAGTACTTC	CASSPGTVFNSYEQYF
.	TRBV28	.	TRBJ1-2	TGTGCCAGCAGTAAACAGGGCTATGGCTACACCTTC	CASSKQGYGYTF
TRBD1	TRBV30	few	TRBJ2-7	TGTGCCGGACAGGCCCACTACGAGCAGTACTTC	CAGQAHYEQYF
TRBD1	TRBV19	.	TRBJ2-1	TGTGCCAGTAGTCCCCGGACAGGGAAAGCGCTTAGTGAGCAGTTCTTC	CASSPRTGKALSEQFF
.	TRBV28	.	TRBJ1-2	TGTGCCAGCAGCTCCGGGAGGGATCGCTATGGCTACACCTTC	CASSSGRDRYGYTF
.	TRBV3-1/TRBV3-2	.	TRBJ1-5	TGTGCCAGCAGCCAAGGGGGGGGAAGGCAGCCCCAGCATTTT	CASSQGGGRQPQHF
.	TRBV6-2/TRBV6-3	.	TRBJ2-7	TGTGCCAGCAGTCCCCCTCGCTACGAGCAGTACTTC	CASSPPRYEQYF
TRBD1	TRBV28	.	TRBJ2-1	TGTGCCAGCATCGGCAGGGGGAATGAGCAGTTCTTC	CASIGRGNEQFF
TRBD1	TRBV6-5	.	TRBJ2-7	TGTGCCAGCAGTTACTCGGACAGGGGTTCCTACGAGCAGTACTTC	CASSYSDRGSYEQYF
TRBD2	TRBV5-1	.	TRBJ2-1	TGCGCCAGCAGCTTGGGACTAGCGGGAGGTTATGAGCAGTTCTTC	CASSLGLAGGYEQFF
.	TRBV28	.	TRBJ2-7	TGTGCCAGCAGTTTAAGGAGCTCCTACGAGCAGTACTTC	CASSLRSSYEQYF